This T cell receptor (beta chain) is from a study of cytomegalovirus exposure and HLA in healthy donors. The J segment lost 2 bases and the V segment lost 5 bases, leaving 3 bases of the junction unmatched. The CDR3 sequence is 16 residues long. Germline values: CDR1 SGHAT, CDR2 FQNNGV. On this clone: Its antigen is as yet unknown.

The PCR used 60 Vbeta and 13 Jbeta primers. TCRdb's copy holds only in-frame clones and misses some; the assay was immunoSEQ multiplex PCR. The data contain 95,000 to 150,000 clones, more than 65% of them singletons. Points from the study as a whole: Productive status was seen about 90% or about 30% of the time for most TCR beta V segments in an earlier analysis. Later analysis placed DRB1 highest and HLA-C lowest in TCR association rates, which differed by HLA locus.

The rearrangement joins TRBV11-2 to TRBJ2-5, with 15 bases aligning to TRBD2. The sequenced sample was PBMCs. This TCR was sampled from a human donor in good health. CDR3 region: CASSQGLAGGQETQYF. CDR3 sequence (DNA): TGTGCCAGCAGCCAAGGACTAGCGGGAGGGCAAGAGACCCAGTACTTC.